The 11 T cell receptor beta chains in this list originate from one sample, sequenced in a study of vaccination and CD4 T cells after COVID-19. TCRdb fed the PCR reads into MiXCR, producing one record per CDR3 protein. The sample yields 12,000 to 15,000 distinct CDR3 sequences, approximately 69% seen once. The source material was CD4+ T cells from blood, sampled after SARS-CoV-2 vaccination. These TCRs come from a human donor who had recovered from COVID-19.

The chain employs TRBV7-3 and TRBJ1-6; D might be TRBD1 (5 bases). CDR3 length equals 13 residues. Germline CDR1 and CDR2: SGHTA and FQGTGA. V was pared by 5 bases and J by 10 bases, with 12 bases between. The CDR3 here is CASSDGRDSPLHF. CDR3 in DNA: TGTGCCAGCAGCGATGGTCGGGACTCACCCCTCCACTTT.

The J gene is TRBJ2-1, the V gene TRBV20-1; tentatively, D is TRBD1 (6 bases). This CDR3 is 15 amino acids long. V was shortened by 3 bases and J by 6 bases, with 18 bases between the two germline ends. Germline loops: CDR1 DFQATT, CDR2 SNEGSKA (reference sequence). The CDR3 DNA reads as TGCAGTGCTAGCAACAGGGTCCAATTCATCAATGAGCAGTTCTTC. It translates to CSASNRVQFINEQFF.

This sequence joins TRBV7-3 and TRBJ2-1; 9 positions match TRBD2. Germline loops: CDR1 SGHTA, CDR2 FQGTGA. There are 15 residues in the CDR3. The trim removed 2 bases at V and 7 bases at J, leaving 6 bases unmatched. The CDR3 sequence: CASSLLGREGNEQFF. In DNA, the CDR3 is TGTGCCAGCAGCTTACTCGGGCGGGAGGGGAATGAGCAGTTCTTC.

The chain uses TRBV27 and TRBJ2-3, with TRBD1 as a possible D gene (5 bases). Trimming removed 8 bases from V and 2 bases from J, with 11 bases in between. Per the germline V gene, CDR1 is MNHEY and CDR2 is SMNVEV (reference sequence). The CDR3 contains 13 residues. CDR3 in amino acids: CASRKGHTDTQYF. As DNA, the CDR3 is TGTGCCAGCCGGAAGGGGCACACAGATACGCAGTATTTT.

Only a few counts were recorded for this clonotype. V is TRBV6-1 and J is TRBJ2-7; 9 positions agree with TRBD1. This CDR3 contains 16 residues. Unmatched junction bases numbered 13, after V lost 5 bases and J lost 5 bases. The germline CDR1 and CDR2 sequences are MNHNS and SASEGT. CDR3 DNA: TGTGCCAGCAGTCGAAACCGGGACAGGGTAGCAAACGAGCAGTACTTC. Its translation is CASSRNRDRVANEQYF.

The chain recombines TRBV20-1 with TRBJ2-7; no reliable D call. The CDR3 sequence is 11 residues long. CDR1 DFQATT and CDR2 SNEGSKA come from the germline V gene (reference sequence). V lost 5 bases and J 4 bases, leaving 9 bases between the germline ends. The CDR3 DNA reads as TGCAGTGCTGGGGAAGAGTACGAGCAGTACTTC. The encoded protein is CSAGEEYEQYF.

The J gene is TRBJ1-2, the V gene TRBV14; D is undetermined. This CDR3 spans 13 amino acids. V dropped 1 base and J dropped 3 bases, with 6 bases sitting between them. The germline CDR1 and CDR2 sequences are SGHDN and FVKESK. The CDR3 loop reads CASSQGRYYGYTF. For the CDR3, the DNA is TGTGCCAGCAGCCAAGGCAGGTACTATGGCTACACCTTC.

J is TRBJ2-7 and V is TRBV20-1; 13 bases line up with TRBD2. V was pared by 6 bases and J by 5 bases, with 10 bases of the junction left unmatched. CDR3 length: 15 amino acids. Germline assignment: CDR1 DFQATT and CDR2 SNEGSKA (reference sequence). The CDR3 protein is CSARIGLAGANEQYF. The CDR3 DNA reads as TGCAGTGCGCGAATAGGACTAGCGGGAGCTAACGAGCAGTACTTC.

The chain has TRBV5-4 and TRBJ1-2, with 9 positions matching TRBD1. The germline gives CDR1 SGHNT, CDR2 YYREEE (reference sequence). Trimming removed 3 bases from V and 4 bases from J; junction bases left unmatched: 7. The CDR3 is made up of 15 amino acids. The CDR3 DNA reads as TGTGCCAGCAGCTCGAGGACAGGGGAGGGCTATGGCTACACCTTC. This gives the protein CASSSRTGEGYGYTF.

This sequence joins TRBV6-2 or TRBV6-3 and TRBJ1-2; 9 bases map to TRBD1. In germline, CDR1 is MNHEY, CDR2 SVGEGT. This CDR3 has 14 amino acids. Trimming at V came to 4 bases and at J to 2 bases, leaving 2 bases not matched to a gene. The DNA of the CDR3 is TGTGCCAGCAGTTCAGGACAGGGGAACTATGGCTACACCTTC. This codes for CASSSGQGNYGYTF.

The chain combines TRBV28 with TRBJ1-1; D not resolved. The CDR3 runs to 13 residues. Trimming removed 6 bases from V and 0 bases from J, with 8 bases in between. The germline gives CDR1 MDHEN, CDR2 SYDVKM. The CDR3 spells CASRRSMNTEAFF. The DNA for the CDR3 is TGTGCCAGCAGGAGGTCGATGAACACTGAAGCTTTCTTT. Filled out from reference TRBV28 and TRBJ1-1, the complete variable domain reads DVKVTQSSRYLVKRTGEKVFLECVQDMDHENMFWYRQDPGLGLRLIYFSYDVKMKEKGDIPEGYSVSREKKERFSLILESASTNQTSMYLCASRRSMNTEAFFGQGTRLTVV.